These 13 T cell receptor beta chains originate from one sample sequenced in a study of blood T cells in healthy people across ages. A second about 7 to 11 cycle PCR used barcoded and J-beta primers. A single record per CDR3 protein comes from TCRdb applying MiXCR to the 5' RACE reads. In the table there are fewer than 800,000 distinct CDR3 sequences, around 25% of which are singletons. This sample was also put to use in a study of T cells of mothers and their children.

The source material was blood. The receptors come from a boy aged 5-17 years in good health.

The table lists this clonotype with a count of one. V gene TRBV2 combines with J gene TRBJ1-1; 7 nucleotides agree with TRBD1. J gave up 3 bases and V 5 bases, and 6 bases lay outside the gene matches. The length of the CDR3 is 14 residues. Germline CDR1 SNHLY, CDR2 FYNNEI. Written as DNA, the CDR3 is TGTGCCAGCAGTCAAGAAGGGGGCCACACTGAAGCTTTCTTT. It codes for CASSQEGGHTEAFF.

J is TRBJ2-1 and V is TRBV7-3, with TRBD2 matching over 8 bases. Germline assignment: CDR1 SGHTA and CDR2 FQGTGA. The CDR3 runs 16 residues. V lost 5 bases to trimming and J lost 0 bases; unmatched junction nucleotides: 6. The CDR3 here is CASSGVAGSSYNEQFF. As DNA, the CDR3 is TGTGCCAGCAGCGGGGTAGCGGGGAGCTCCTACAATGAGCAGTTCTTC.

The genes are TRBV9 and TRBJ2-7; D may correspond to TRBD1 or TRBD2 (5 bases each). The CDR3 runs to 13 residues. V lost 0 bases and J 10 bases, leaving 14 bases between the germline ends. The germline V gene encodes CDR1 SGDLS and CDR2 YYNGEE. The CDR3 loop is CASSVEFVGDQYF. In DNA, the CDR3 is TGTGCCAGCAGCGTAGAATTTGTAGGGGACCAGTACTTC.

This clonotype was observed a few times. The chain links TRBV5-1 to TRBJ1-2; 7 bases agree with TRBD1. The junction had 11 bases not matched to a gene; V was cut back by 4 bases and J by 2 bases. The CDR3 sequence is 16 residues long. Germline CDR1 and CDR2: SGHRS and YFSETQ. The CDR3 DNA sequence: TGCGCCAGCAGCGACTCCACAGGGGTCGGAAACTATGGCTACACCTTC. Its protein is CASSDSTGVGNYGYTF.

The table lists this clonotype with a few counts. The chain combines TRBV28 with TRBJ2-2; 13 bases agree with TRBD2. CDR3 length: 17 residues. Germline CDR1 reads MDHEN; CDR2 reads SYDVKM. The V gene end was trimmed by 2 bases and the J gene end by 4 bases; junction bases not matched to a gene: 4. CDR3 residues: CASSLTGTSGITGELFF. As DNA, the CDR3 is TGTGCCAGCAGTTTAACCGGGACTAGCGGGATCACCGGGGAGCTGTTTTTT.

This clonotype was detected a few times. V usage is TRBV10-2 and J usage is TRBJ2-7; the match to TRBD1 covers 8 bases. CDR1 and CDR2 from the germline V gene are WSHSY and SAAADI. Trimming at V came to 6 bases and at J to 4 bases, leaving 5 bases not matched to a gene. This CDR3 comprises 13 residues. The CDR3 region is CASRRTGYYEQYF. The CDR3, as DNA: TGCGCCAGCAGGAGGACAGGGTATTACGAGCAGTACTTC.

The V call is TRBV7-2, the J call TRBJ2-3; a weak D match, TRBD2 (5 bases). CDR1 is SGHTA and CDR2 is FQGNSA in the germline V gene. V shed 1 base and J shed 5 bases, with 19 bases lying between them. The CDR3 covers 17 residues. The CDR3 sequence: CASSLGGAWGYGDTQYF. The CDR3 DNA reads TGTGCCAGCAGCTTAGGGGGAGCGTGGGGTTATGGAGATACGCAGTATTTT.

CDR3 DNA: TGCGCCAGCAGCCAGGGTAGCGGGTTGGACGGCCAGTACTTC. Amino acid sequence: CASSQGSGLDGQYF. V usage is TRBV4-1 and J usage is TRBJ2-5; 7 nucleotides match TRBD2. The CDR3 contains 14 residues. V was clipped by 3 bases and J by 10 bases; unmatched bases: 11. Germline CDR1 reads MGHRA; CDR2 reads YSYEKL.

Only a few counts were recorded for this clonotype. This chain links TRBV28 with TRBJ1-1, with 7 bases identical to TRBD1. V lost 3 bases and J lost 8; bases outside the gene matches: 9. The germline V gene has CDR1 MDHEN and CDR2 SYDVKM. CDR3 size: 14 residues. CDR3 in DNA: TGTGCCAGCAGTTTGGACAGGAGGCCTTCGGAAGCTTTCTTT. Amino acids: CASSLDRRPSEAFF.

J is TRBJ2-5 and V is TRBV7-3; 14 bases map to TRBD2. The J call could be wrong; TRBJ2-7 is a better fit for the DNA end. In germline, CDR1 is SGHTA, CDR2 FQGTGA. The CDR3 extends over 19 amino acids. In nucleotides, the CDR3 is TGTGCCAGCAGCTTACGCCGTGGGACTAGCGGGGGCCCTAATTACGAGCAGTACTTC. Translating it yields CASSLRRGTSGGPNYEQYF.

The chain has TRBV12-3 or TRBV12-4 and TRBJ2-5; TRBD1 is a possible D gene (5 bases). The DNA end is more similar to TRBJ2-1, so the J call may be wrong. The CDR3 is 15 residues long. CDR3 DNA sequence: TGTGCCAGCAGCCGAAACGATGGGGCGCGCAATGAGCAGTTCTTC. This sequence encodes CASSRNDGARNEQFF.

This clonotype was seen only a few times. Here the CDR3 DNA reads TGTGCCAGCAGCCCGTCAACGCCCGGATACAATGAGCAGTTCTTC. Protein: CASSPSTPGYNEQFF. V usage is TRBV7-2 and J usage is TRBJ2-1, with unresolved D. The CDR3 is 15 residues long. Trimming took off 5 bases at V and 4 bases at J, with 15 bases between the two ends. Germline V gives CDR1 SGHTA, CDR2 FQGNSA.

J is TRBJ2-5 and V is TRBV29-1; no clear D. V shed 6 bases and J shed 3 bases, with 11 bases lying between them. Germline loops: CDR1 SQVTM, CDR2 ANQGSEA. CDR3 length: 12 residues. The CDR3 region is CSVSPGEETQYF. CDR3 DNA sequence: TGCAGCGTGTCCCCAGGAGAAGAGACCCAGTACTTC.